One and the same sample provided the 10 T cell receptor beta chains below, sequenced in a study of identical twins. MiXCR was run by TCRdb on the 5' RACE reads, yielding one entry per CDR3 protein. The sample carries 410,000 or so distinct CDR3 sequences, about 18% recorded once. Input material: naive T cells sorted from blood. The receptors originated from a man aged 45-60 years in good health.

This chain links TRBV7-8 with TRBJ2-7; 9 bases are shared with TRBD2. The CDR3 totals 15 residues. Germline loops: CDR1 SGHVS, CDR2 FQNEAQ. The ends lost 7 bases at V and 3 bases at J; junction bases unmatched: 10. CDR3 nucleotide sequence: TGTGCCAGCATCCTCGGCGGGAGGGCCTTCTACGAGCAGTACTTC. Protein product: CASILGGRAFYEQYF.

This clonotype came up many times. CDR3 DNA: TGTGCCAGCAGTCAGTTCCGGGACAGGGCCCAGCATTTT. This gives the protein CASSQFRDRAQHF. The rearrangement joins TRBV6-2 or TRBV6-3 to TRBJ1-5, with 9 nucleotides matching TRBD1. The V gene's germline CDR1 is MNHEY and CDR2 SVGEGT. V was pared by 5 bases and J by 11 bases, with 7 bases of the junction left unmatched. The CDR3 length is 13 residues.

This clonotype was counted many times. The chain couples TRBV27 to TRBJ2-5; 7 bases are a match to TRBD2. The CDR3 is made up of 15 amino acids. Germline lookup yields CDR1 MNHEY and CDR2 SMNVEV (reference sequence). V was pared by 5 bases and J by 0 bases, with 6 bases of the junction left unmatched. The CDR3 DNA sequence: TGTGCCAGCAGTCTTTGGGGGGGGAACCAAGAGACCCAGTACTTC. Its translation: CASSLWGGNQETQYF.

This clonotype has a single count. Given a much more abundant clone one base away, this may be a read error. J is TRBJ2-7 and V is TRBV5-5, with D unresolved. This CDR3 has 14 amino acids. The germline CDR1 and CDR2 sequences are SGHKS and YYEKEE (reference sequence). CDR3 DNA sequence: TGTGCCAGCAGCTTGGATGGGAACTCCTCCGAGCAGTACTTC. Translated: CASSLDGNSSEQYF.

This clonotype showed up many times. In DNA form, the CDR3 reads TGTGCCAGCAGCCGGACTAGCGGGGGGGACACAGATACGCAGTATTTT. This encodes CASSRTSGGDTDTQYF. The rearrangement links TRBV4-2 to TRBJ2-3; 15 bases are shared with TRBD2. The junction had 1 base not matched to a gene; V was cut back by 4 bases and J by 2 bases. CDR3 length: 16 amino acids. Germline values: CDR1 LGHNA, CDR2 YNFKEQ.

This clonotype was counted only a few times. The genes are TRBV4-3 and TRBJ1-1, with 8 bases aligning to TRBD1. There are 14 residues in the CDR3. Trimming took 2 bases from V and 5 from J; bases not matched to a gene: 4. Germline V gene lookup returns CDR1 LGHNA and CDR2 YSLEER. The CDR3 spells CASSQTQGGTEAFF. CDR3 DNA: TGCGCCAGCAGCCAAACACAGGGGGGTACTGAAGCTTTCTTT.

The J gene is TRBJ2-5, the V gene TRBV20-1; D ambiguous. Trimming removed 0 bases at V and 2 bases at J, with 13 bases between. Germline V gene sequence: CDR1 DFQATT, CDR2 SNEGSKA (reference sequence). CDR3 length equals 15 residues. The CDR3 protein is CSARDEGDIQETQYF. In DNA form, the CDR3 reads TGCAGTGCTAGAGATGAAGGAGACATTCAAGAGACCCAGTACTTC.

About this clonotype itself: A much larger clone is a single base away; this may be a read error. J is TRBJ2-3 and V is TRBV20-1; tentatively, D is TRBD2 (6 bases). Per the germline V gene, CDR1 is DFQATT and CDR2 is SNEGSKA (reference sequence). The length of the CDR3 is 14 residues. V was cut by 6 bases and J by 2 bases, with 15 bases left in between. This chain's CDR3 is CSAGGTTHTDTQYF. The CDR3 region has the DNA TGCAGTGCGGGAGGCACTACTCACACAGATACGCAGTATTTT.

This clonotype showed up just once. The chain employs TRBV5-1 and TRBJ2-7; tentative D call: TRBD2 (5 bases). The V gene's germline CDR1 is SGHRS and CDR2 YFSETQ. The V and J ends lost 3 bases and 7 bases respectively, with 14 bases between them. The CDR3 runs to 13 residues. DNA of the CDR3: TGCGCCAGCAGCTCACCGGGGTCCGTGGAGCAGTACTTC. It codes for CASSSPGSVEQYF.

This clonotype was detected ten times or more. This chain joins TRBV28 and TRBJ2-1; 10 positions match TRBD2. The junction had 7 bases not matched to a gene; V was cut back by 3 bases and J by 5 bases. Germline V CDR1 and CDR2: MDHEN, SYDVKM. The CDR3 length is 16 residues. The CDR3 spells CASSFFPAGGHNEQFF. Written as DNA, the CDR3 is TGTGCCAGCAGTTTCTTCCCAGCGGGGGGGCACAATGAGCAGTTCTTC. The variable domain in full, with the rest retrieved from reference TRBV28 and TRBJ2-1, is DVKVTQSSRYLVKRTGEKVFLECVQDMDHENMFWYRQDPGLGLRLIYFSYDVKMKEKGDIPEGYSVSREKKERFSLILESASTNQTSMYLCASSFFPAGGHNEQFFGPGTRLTVL.